The 2 T cell receptor beta chains listed next were all sequenced from one sample in a study of T cells in tumors after PD-1 blockade. Using immunoSEQ multiplex PCR, the repertoire was profiled, and TCRdb retains in-frame clones only, with some absent. Of tens of thousands of clones listed, around 72% are singletons. Sequenced material: PBMCs, taken after anti-PD-1 treatment. Receptor source: a human donor with basal cell carcinoma.

A few counts support this clone. This chain links TRBV4-2 with TRBJ2-7; D is perhaps TRBD1 (6 bases). V shed 3 bases and J shed 0 bases, with 12 bases lying between them. This CDR3 has 15 residues. CDR1 LGHNA and CDR2 YNFKEQ come from the germline V gene. The DNA of the CDR3 is TGTGCCAGCAGCCAGGTCCGGGACACCTCCTACGAGCAGTACTTC. This sequence encodes CASSQVRDTSYEQYF.

The V gene is TRBV28, the J gene TRBJ2-7; TRBD1 matches at 7 bases. The CDR3 contains 12 residues. Germline V gene data show CDR1 as MDHEN and CDR2 as SYDVKM. V lost 4 bases, J lost 12 bases, and 9 bases stayed unmatched. The CDR3 coding sequence is TGTGCCAGCAGTTCTGAATACAGGGGTGGGTACTTC. It encodes CASSSEYRGGYF.